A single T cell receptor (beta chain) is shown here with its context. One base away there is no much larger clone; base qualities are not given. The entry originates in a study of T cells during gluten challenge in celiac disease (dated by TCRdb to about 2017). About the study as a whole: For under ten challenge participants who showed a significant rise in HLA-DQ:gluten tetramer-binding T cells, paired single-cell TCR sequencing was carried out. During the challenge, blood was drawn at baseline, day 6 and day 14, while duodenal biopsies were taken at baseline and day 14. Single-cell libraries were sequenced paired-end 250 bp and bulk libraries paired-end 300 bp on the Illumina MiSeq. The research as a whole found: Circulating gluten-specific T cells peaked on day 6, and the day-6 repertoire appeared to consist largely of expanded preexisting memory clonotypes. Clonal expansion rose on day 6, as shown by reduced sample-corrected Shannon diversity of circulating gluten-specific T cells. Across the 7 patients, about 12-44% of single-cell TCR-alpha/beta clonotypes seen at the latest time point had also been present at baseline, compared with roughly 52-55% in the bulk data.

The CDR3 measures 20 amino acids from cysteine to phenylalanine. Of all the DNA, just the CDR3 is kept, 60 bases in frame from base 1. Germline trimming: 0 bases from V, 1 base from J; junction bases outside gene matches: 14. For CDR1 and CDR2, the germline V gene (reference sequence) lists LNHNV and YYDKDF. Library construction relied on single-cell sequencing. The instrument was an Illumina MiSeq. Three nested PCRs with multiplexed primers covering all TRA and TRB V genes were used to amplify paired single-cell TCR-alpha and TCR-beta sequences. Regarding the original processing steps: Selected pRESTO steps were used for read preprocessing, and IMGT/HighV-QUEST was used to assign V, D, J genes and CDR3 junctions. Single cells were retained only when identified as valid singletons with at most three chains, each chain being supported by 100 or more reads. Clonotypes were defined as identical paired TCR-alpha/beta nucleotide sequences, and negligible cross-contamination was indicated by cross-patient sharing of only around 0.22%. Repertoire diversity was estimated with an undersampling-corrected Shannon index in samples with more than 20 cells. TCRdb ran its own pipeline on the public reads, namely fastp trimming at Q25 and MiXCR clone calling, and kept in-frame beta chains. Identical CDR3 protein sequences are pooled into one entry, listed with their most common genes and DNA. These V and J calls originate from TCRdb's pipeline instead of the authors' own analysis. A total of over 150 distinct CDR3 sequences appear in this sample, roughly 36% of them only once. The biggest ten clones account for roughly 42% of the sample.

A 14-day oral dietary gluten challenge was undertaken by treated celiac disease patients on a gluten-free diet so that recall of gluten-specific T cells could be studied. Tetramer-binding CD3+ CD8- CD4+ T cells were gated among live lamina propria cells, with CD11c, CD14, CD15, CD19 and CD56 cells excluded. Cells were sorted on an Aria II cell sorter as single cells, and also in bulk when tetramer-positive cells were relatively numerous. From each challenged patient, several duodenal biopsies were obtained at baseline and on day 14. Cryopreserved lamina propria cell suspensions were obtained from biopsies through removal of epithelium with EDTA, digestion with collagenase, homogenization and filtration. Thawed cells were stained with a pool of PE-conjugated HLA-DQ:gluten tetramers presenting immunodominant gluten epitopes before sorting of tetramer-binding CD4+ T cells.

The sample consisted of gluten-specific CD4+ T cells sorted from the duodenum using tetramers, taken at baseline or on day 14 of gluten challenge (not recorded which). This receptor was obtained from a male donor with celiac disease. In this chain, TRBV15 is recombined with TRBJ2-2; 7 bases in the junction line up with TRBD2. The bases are TGTGCCACCAGCAGAGATCAGACTAGCTTATCTAAAGGGAACACCGGGGAGCTGTTTTTT. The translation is CATSRDQTSLSKGNTGELFF.